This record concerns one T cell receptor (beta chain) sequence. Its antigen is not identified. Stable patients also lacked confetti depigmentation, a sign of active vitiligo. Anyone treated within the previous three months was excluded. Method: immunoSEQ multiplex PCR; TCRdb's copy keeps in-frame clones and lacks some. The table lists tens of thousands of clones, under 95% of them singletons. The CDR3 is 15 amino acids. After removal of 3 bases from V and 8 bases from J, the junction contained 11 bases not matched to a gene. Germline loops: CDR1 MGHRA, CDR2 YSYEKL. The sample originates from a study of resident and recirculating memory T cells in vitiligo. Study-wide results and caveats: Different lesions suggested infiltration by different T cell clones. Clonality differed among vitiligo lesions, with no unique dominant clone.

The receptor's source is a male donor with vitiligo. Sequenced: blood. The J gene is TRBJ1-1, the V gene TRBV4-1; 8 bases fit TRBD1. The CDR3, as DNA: TGCGCCAGCAGCCAGGGTATTCGTGGACAGGGCGAAGCTTTCTTT. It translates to CASSQGIRGQGEAFF.